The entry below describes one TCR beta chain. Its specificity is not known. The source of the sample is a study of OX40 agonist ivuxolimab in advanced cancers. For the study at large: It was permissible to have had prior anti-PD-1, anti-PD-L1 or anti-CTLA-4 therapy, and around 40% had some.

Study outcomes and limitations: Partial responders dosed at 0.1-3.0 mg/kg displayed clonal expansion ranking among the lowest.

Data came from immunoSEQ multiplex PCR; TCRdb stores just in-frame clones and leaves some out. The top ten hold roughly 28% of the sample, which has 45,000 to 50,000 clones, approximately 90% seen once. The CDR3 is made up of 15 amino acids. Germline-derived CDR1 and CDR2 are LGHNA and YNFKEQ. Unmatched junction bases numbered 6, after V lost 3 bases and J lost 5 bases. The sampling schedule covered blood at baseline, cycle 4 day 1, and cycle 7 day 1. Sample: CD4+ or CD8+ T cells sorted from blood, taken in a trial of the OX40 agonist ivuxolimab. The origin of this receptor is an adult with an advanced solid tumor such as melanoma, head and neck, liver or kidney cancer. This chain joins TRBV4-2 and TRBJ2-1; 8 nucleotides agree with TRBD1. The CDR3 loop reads CASSHYTDRDNEQFF. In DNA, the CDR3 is TGTGCCAGCAGCCACTATACGGACAGGGACAATGAGCAGTTCTTC.